This TCR beta chain is from a study of T-cell reconstitution after alpha-beta-depleted transplantation in children. Study conclusions and caveats: The authors attributed T-cell counts and diversity one year after transplant mostly to newly produced T cells. Alpha-beta T cells present about two months after transplant were reported to originate from several hundred expanded graft clones.

On this clonotype: Its antigen is undetermined. The junction departs from germline at one end; a sequencing error may be responsible.

Preparation of the TCRbeta library was carried out with unique molecular identifiers. TCRdb recomputed calls from the PCR reads with MiXCR, one row per CDR3 protein. This table has tens of thousands of distinct CDR3 sequences, roughly 20% appearing once. This CDR3 spans 14 amino acids. Germline V gene sequence: CDR1 MNHEY, CDR2 SVGAGI. The chain recombines TRBV6-5 with TRBJ2-7, with 10 bases that match TRBD2. Material: PBMCs, mostly from graft donor cells, obtained 360 days after TCRalphabeta/CD19-depleted stem cell transplant. This clonotype originated in a male patient aged 2-15 years who had a stem cell transplant for acute lymphoblastic leukemia, so the T cells may come from the graft donor. In nucleotides, the CDR3 is TGTCCCAGCAGTTACTCAGCGGGGGGGTTGGGGCAGTACTTC. Its protein is CPSSYSAGGLGQYF.